Following are 22 T cell receptor beta chains from one sample sequenced in a study of T-cell memory formation after mild COVID-19 (dated by TCRdb to 2020 to 2023). The protocol used for the library was 5' RACE. This sample was sequenced with an Illumina NovaSeq 6000. TCRdb trimmed public reads at Q25 via fastp, called clones via MiXCR and kept in-frame beta chains. Rows with a matching CDR3 protein are joined into one entry that keeps the most common DNA and genes. The sample records 150,000 to 200,000 distinct CDR3 sequences, about 14% of which are singletons. The ten top clones hold approximately 14% of the sample. The sample comprised PBMCs or a T cell subset sorted from them (not recorded which). The receptors stem from an adult woman who had mild COVID-19 (a few samples of this study predate the infection). The sample titles of this study are shuffled in the database, so cell type and time point are left out; the donor was told from shared clones.

This chain links TRBV29-1 with TRBJ2-3; maybe TRBD2 (7 bases). V gave up 3 bases and J gave up 1 base, with 14 bases separating them. The CDR3 totals 15 residues. The germline V gene has CDR1 SQVTM and CDR2 ANQGSEA. The CDR3 DNA is TGCAGCGTTGACGAGGGGGGGCAGGGCACAGATACGCAGTATTTT. This codes for CSVDEGGQGTDTQYF.

The genes are TRBV9 and TRBJ2-2, with D hard to call. CDR3 length equals 13 residues. V lost 0 bases, J lost 11 bases, and 11 bases lay in between. CDR1 SGDLS and CDR2 YYNGEE come from the germline V gene. Written as DNA, the CDR3 is TGTGCCAGCAGCGTAGACCCAGCCCGAGAGCTGTTTTTT. Its translation is CASSVDPARELFF. The full variable domain, in which reference TRBV9 and TRBJ2-2 provide the parts outside the CDR3, is DSGVTQTPKHLITATGQRVTLRCSPRSGDLSVYWYQQSLDQGLQFLIQYYNGEERAKGNILERFSAQQFPDLHSELNLSSLELGDSALYFCASSVDPARELFFGEGSRLTVL.

The chain employs TRBV20-1 and TRBJ1-2, with 8 nucleotides matching TRBD1. V was pared by 5 bases and J by 2 bases, with 7 bases of the junction left unmatched. This CDR3 has 14 residues. Germline V gene sequence: CDR1 DFQATT, CDR2 SNEGSKA (reference sequence). CDR3 DNA sequence: TGCAGTGCTCCCAGCAGGGGGCGGAACTATGGCTACACCTTC. It translates to CSAPSRGRNYGYTF.

The chain joins TRBV6-5 to TRBJ2-1; TRBD1 might be the D (6 bases). V lost 2 bases to trimming and J lost 6 bases, with 17 bases between them. In germline, CDR1 is MNHEY, CDR2 SVGAGI. The CDR3 is made up of 16 amino acids. DNA for the CDR3: TGTGCCAGCAGTTACATGTTAGGGGGAGTCGGCAATGAGCAGTTCTTC. Amino acids: CASSYMLGGVGNEQFF.

This clonotype was seen only a few times. The chain carries TRBV24-1 and TRBJ2-1, with D maybe TRBD1 (6 bases). V was shortened by 4 bases and J by 4 bases, with 16 bases between the two germline ends. The CDR3 is 16 residues long. The germline V gene encodes CDR1 KGHDR and CDR2 SFDVKD. CDR3 nucleotides: TGTGCCACCAGTGACACCGGGACACCCCCTTACAATGAGCAGTTCTTC. Protein: CATSDTGTPPYNEQFF.

The V and J genes are TRBV2 and TRBJ2-7; 7 bases map to TRBD2. CDR3 length: 15 amino acids. Trimming removed 7 bases from V and 4 bases from J; junction bases left unmatched: 13. CDR1 SNHLY and CDR2 FYNNEI come from the germline V gene. As DNA, the CDR3 is TGTGCCAGCACTCCCAGCGGGGCTCGGACTTACGAGCAGTACTTC. Amino acid sequence: CASTPSGARTYEQYF.

The rearrangement uses TRBV4-2 and TRBJ1-3; perhaps TRBD1 as D (6 bases). V was cut by 0 bases and J by 1 base, with 13 bases left in between. From germline, CDR1 is LGHNA and CDR2 YNFKEQ. The length of the CDR3 is 17 residues. CDR3 loop: CASSQDQGRLSGNTIYF. DNA of the CDR3: TGTGCCAGCAGCCAAGATCAGGGGCGTTTGTCTGGAAACACCATATATTTT.

The sample holds a few counts of this clonotype. The chain employs TRBV7-2 and TRBJ2-5, with a weak D call TRBD1 (6 bases). V dropped 7 bases and J dropped 5 bases, with 20 bases sitting between them. This CDR3 contains 15 residues. Germline CDR1 SGHTA, CDR2 FQGNSA. In DNA, the CDR3 is TGTGCCAGCATCGACGGCAGGGGACACCCGGAGACCCAGTACTTC. Residues: CASIDGRGHPETQYF.

This clonotype was picked up a small number of times. The rearrangement links TRBV5-1 to TRBJ1-5; tentative D call: TRBD1 (6 bases). Looked up from germline, CDR1 is SGHRS and CDR2 is YFSETQ. This CDR3 region has 16 residues. V was pared by 0 bases and J by 2 bases, with 12 bases between. CDR3 protein: CASSLGGGSGNQPQHF. CDR3 sequence (DNA): TGCGCCAGCAGCTTGGGAGGGGGAAGCGGCAATCAGCCCCAGCATTTT.

This sequence joins TRBV11-2 and TRBJ1-1; no clear D. V shed 7 bases and J shed 1 base, with 10 bases lying between them. The CDR3 has 13 amino acids. Germline CDR1 reads SGHAT; CDR2 reads FQNNGV. CDR3 DNA sequence: TGTGCCAGCAACTTCCAGGAGAACACTGAAGCTTTCTTT. This sequence encodes CASNFQENTEAFF.

This clonotype was observed many times. The chain is built from TRBV5-4 and TRBJ1-2, with D uncertain. The CDR3 is 15 amino acids. V lost 0 bases to trimming and J lost 1 base, with 10 bases between them. CDR1 is SGHNT and CDR2 is YYREEE in the germline V gene (reference sequence). CDR3 protein: CASSLEKGLNYGYTF. The CDR3 nucleotides read TGTGCCAGCAGCTTGGAAAAGGGCCTTAACTATGGCTACACCTTC.

V and J are TRBV29-1 and TRBJ1-3; D might be TRBD1 (5 bases). CDR3 size: 15 residues. The germline V and J ends were trimmed by 5 bases and 3 bases, with 17 bases remaining between them. CDR1 is SQVTM, CDR2 ANQGSEA, per germline. The DNA of the CDR3 is TGCAGCGTTCCCCCTCCCAGAGGGGTTGGAAACACCATATATTTT. It codes for CSVPPPRGVGNTIYF.

The sample holds a few counts of this clonotype. The V call is TRBV7-3, the J call TRBJ2-5, with 9 bases aligning to TRBD2. The CDR3 loop spans 15 amino acids. J gave up 5 bases and V 3 bases, and 7 bases lay outside the gene matches. Germline CDR1 SGHTA, CDR2 FQGTGA. CDR3 in amino acids: CASSFGTSPKETQYF. The CDR3 region has the DNA TGTGCCAGCAGCTTCGGGACTAGCCCGAAGGAGACCCAGTACTTC.

The gene calls are TRBV2 and TRBJ1-5; D gene unclear. Trimming pared 7 bases from V and 6 bases from J, leaving 10 bases between. CDR3 length: 12 amino acids. Germline V gives CDR1 SNHLY, CDR2 FYNNEI. As DNA, the CDR3 is TGTGCCAGCAATTTCAGGAGTCAGCCCCAGCATTTT. It codes for CASNFRSQPQHF.

In its sample, this clonotype was seen a few times. V and J are TRBV4-1 and TRBJ2-7, with D unclear. Germline loops: CDR1 MGHRA, CDR2 YSYEKL. The V end was cut by 2 bases, the J end by 0 bases, with 11 bases between. The CDR3 totals 15 residues. The CDR3 protein is CASSQLSQSSYEQYF. The CDR3 nucleotides read TGCGCCAGCAGCCAACTCTCTCAGAGCTCCTACGAGCAGTACTTC.

This clonotype was observed a few times. CDR3 nucleotide sequence: TGTGCCAGCAACCTACAGGGGCTGGGTACTGAAGCTTTCTTT. Its translation: CASNLQGLGTEAFF. The chain joins TRBV12-3 or TRBV12-4 to TRBJ1-1; 7 positions match TRBD1. The CDR3 length is 14 residues. V dropped 7 bases and J dropped 5; count of bases not matched to a gene: 10.

V and J are TRBV12-3 or TRBV12-4 and TRBJ1-2, with 8 bases lining up with TRBD1. V lost 5 bases to trimming and J lost 8 bases; unmatched junction nucleotides: 4. The CDR3 is 12 amino acids. CDR3 residues: CASSEDRVGYTF. The CDR3 nucleotides are TGTGCCAGCAGTGAGGACAGGGTCGGCTACACCTTC.

The chain combines TRBV21-1 with TRBJ2-5; TRBD2, as called in the table, went unchecked against the DNA. TRBV21-1 is annotated as a pseudogene. The length of the CDR3 is 15 residues. CDR3: CASSKWEKGGETQYF. DNA of the CDR3: TGTGCCAGCAGCAAATGGGAGAAAGGTGGAGAGACCCAGTACTTC.

This chain uses TRBV20-1 with TRBJ2-7, with a possible D match to TRBD1 (5 bases). Deletions cut 3 bases from V and 0 bases from J, with 9 bases between. The germline V gene encodes CDR1 DFQATT and CDR2 SNEGSKA (reference sequence). The CDR3 is 13 residues long. CDR3 sequence: CSASRALSYEQYF. The CDR3 nucleotides read TGCAGTGCTAGCAGGGCACTCTCCTACGAGCAGTACTTC.

This rearrangement joins TRBV13 to TRBJ2-7; the D gene could be TRBD1 or TRBD2 (6 bases each). The CDR3 is 13 residues long. CDR1 is PRHDT and CDR2 is FYEKMQ in the germline V gene (reference sequence). V was trimmed by 3 bases and J by 5 bases, leaving 11 bases between them. The CDR3 bases are TGTGCCAGCAGCTTCAGGGGCGGGGACGAGCAGTACTTC. It encodes CASSFRGGDEQYF. The whole variable domain, remainder taken from reference TRBV13 and TRBJ2-7, is AAGVIQSPRHLIKEKRETATLKCYPIPRHDTVYWYQQGPGQDPQFLISFYEKMQSDKGSIPDRFSAQQFSDYHSELNMSSLELGDSALYFCASSFRGGDEQYFGPGTRLTVT.

This clonotype was seen more than once but under ten times. V gene TRBV15 combines with J gene TRBJ2-2, with 10 bases lining up with TRBD1. V shed 5 bases, J shed 4 bases, and the junction held 7 bases outside the gene matches. In germline, CDR1 is LNHNV, CDR2 YYDKDF (reference sequence). This CDR3 comprises 16 residues. The CDR3 loop is CATSGDRGLVTGELFF. For the CDR3, the DNA is TGTGCCACCAGCGGCGACAGGGGGCTGGTCACCGGGGAGCTGTTTTTT.

The J gene is TRBJ2-1, the V gene TRBV20-1, with 9 bases fitting TRBD2. Per the germline V gene, CDR1 is DFQATT and CDR2 is SNEGSKA (reference sequence). The CDR3 consists of 17 residues. J was trimmed by 3 bases and V by 1 base; bases with no gene match: 10. The CDR3, as DNA: TGCAGTGCTAGAGTTCCTCTAGCGGGGATTCTCTACAATGAGCAGTTCTTC. Protein sequence: CSARVPLAGILYNEQFF.